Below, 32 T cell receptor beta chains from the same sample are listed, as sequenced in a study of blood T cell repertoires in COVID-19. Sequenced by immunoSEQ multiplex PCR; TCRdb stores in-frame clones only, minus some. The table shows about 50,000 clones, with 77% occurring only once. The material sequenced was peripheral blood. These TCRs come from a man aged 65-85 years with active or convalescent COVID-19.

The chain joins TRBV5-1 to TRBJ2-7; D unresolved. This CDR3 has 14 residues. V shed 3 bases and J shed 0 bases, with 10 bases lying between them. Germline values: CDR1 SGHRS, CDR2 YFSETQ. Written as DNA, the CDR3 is TGCGCCAGCAGCTCGGGTGTAAACTCCTACGAGCAGTACTTC. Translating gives CASSSGVNSYEQYF.

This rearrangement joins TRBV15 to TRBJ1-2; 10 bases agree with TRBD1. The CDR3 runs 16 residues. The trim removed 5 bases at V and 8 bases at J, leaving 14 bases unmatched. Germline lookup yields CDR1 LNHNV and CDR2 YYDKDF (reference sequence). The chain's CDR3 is CATSFNTGTGVWGYTF. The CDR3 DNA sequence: TGTGCCACCAGCTTCAATACCGGGACAGGGGTATGGGGCTACACCTTC.

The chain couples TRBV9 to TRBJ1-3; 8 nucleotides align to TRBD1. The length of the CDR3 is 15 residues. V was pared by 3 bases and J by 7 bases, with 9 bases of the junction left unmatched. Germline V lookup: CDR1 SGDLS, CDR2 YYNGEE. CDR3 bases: TGTGCCAGCAGCGCCCAAGGACAGGGCCTGAACACCATATATTTT. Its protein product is CASSAQGQGLNTIYF.

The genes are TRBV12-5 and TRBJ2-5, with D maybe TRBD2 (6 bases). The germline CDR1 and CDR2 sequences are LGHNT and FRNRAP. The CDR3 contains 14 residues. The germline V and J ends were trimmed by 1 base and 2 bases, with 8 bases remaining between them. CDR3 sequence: CASGLGGVQETQYF. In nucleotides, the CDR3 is TGTGCTAGTGGTTTGGGGGGGGTACAAGAGACCCAGTACTTC.

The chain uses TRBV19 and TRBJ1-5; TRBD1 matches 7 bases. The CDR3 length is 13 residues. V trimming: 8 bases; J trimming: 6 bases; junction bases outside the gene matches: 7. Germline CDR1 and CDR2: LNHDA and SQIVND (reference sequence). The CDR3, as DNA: TGTGCCAGTGAGAGGGGGCTGCGTCAGCCCCAGCATTTT. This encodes CASERGLRQPQHF. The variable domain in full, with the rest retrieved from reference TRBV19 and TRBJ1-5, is DGGITQSPKYLFRKEGQNVTLSCEQNLNHDAMYWYRQDPGQGLRLIYYSQIVNDFQKGDIAEGYSVSREKKESFPLTVTSAQKNPTAFYLCASERGLRQPQHFGDGTRLSIL.

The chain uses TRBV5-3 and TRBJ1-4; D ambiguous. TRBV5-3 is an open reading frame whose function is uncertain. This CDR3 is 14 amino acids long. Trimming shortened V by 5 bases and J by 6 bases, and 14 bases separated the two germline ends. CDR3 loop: CARSRFQGDEKLFF. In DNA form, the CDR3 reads TGTGCCAGAAGTCGTTTCCAAGGAGATGAAAAACTGTTTTTT.

The CDR3: CASSQQTGKGGEQFF. In DNA form, the CDR3 reads TGCGCCAGCAGCCAACAGACAGGGAAAGGTGGTGAGCAGTTCTTC. This rearrangement joins TRBV4-1 to TRBJ2-1; 7 bases align to TRBD1. Per germline, CDR1 MGHRA and CDR2 YSYEKL. Trimming removed 2 bases from V and 9 bases from J; junction bases left unmatched: 10. The CDR3 spans 15 residues.

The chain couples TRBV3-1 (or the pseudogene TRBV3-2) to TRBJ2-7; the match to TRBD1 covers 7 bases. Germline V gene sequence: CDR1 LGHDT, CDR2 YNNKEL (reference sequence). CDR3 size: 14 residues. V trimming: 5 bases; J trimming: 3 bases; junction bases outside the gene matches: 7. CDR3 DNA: TGTGCCAGCAGCTATAGACAGGGCATCTACGAGCAGTACTTC. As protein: CASSYRQGIYEQYF.

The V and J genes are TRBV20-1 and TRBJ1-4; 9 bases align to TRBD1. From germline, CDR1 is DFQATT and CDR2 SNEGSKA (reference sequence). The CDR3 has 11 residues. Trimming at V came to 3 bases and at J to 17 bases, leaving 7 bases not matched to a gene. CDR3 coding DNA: TGCAGTGCTAGTAGGGACAGGGACTCTTTTTTT. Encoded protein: CSASRDRDSFF.

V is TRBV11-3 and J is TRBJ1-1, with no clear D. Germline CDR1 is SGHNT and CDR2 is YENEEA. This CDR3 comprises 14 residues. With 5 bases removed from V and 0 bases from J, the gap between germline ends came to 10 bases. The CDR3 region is CASSENSMNTEAFF. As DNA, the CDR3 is TGTGCCAGCAGCGAAAACTCGATGAACACTGAAGCTTTCTTT.

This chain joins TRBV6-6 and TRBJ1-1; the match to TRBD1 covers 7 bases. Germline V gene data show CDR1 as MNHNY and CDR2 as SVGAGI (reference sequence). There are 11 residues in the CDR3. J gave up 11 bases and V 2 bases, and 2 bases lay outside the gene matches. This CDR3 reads CASSYRGPAFF. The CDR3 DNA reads TGTGCCAGCAGTTACAGGGGGCCGGCTTTCTTT.

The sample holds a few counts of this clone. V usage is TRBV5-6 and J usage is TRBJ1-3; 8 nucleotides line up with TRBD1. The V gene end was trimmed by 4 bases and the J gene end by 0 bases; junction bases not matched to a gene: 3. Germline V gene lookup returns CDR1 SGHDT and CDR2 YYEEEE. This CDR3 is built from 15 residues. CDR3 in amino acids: CASSRQGTSGNTIYF. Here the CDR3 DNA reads TGTGCCAGCAGCCGACAGGGGACCTCTGGAAACACCATATATTTT. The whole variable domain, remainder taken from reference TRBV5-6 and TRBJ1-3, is DAGVTQSPTHLIKTRGQQVTLRCSPKSGHDTVSWYQQALGQGPQFIFQYYEEEERQRGNFPDRFSGHQFPNYSSELNVNALLLGDSALYLCASSRQGTSGNTIYFGEGSWLTVV.

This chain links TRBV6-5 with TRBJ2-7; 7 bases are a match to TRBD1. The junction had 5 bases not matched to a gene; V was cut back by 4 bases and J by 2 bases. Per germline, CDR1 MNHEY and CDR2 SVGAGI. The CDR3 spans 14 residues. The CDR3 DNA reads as TGTGCCAGCAGTTCCTTTGACAGGGCCTACGAGCAGTACTTC. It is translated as CASSSFDRAYEQYF.

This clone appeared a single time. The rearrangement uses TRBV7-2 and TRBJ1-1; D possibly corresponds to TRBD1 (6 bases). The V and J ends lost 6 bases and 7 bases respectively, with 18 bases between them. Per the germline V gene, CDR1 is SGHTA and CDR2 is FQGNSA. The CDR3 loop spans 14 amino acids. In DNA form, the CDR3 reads TGTGCCAGCAGTCAAGCAGGGGTCCAGGGTGAAGCTTTCTTT. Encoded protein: CASSQAGVQGEAFF.

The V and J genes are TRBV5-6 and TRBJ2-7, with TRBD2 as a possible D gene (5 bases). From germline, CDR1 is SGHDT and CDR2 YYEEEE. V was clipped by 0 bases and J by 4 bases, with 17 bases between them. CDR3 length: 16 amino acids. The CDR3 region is CASSLEAGGFIYEQYF. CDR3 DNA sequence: TGTGCCAGCAGCTTGGAGGCAGGAGGTTTTATTTACGAGCAGTACTTC.

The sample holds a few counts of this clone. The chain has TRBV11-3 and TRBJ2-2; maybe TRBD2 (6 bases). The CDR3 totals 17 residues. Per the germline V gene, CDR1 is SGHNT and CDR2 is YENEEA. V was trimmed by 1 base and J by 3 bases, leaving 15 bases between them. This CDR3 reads CASSLGASSVYTGELFF. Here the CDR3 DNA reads TGTGCCAGCAGCTTAGGGGCGTCTAGCGTTTACACCGGGGAGCTGTTTTTT.

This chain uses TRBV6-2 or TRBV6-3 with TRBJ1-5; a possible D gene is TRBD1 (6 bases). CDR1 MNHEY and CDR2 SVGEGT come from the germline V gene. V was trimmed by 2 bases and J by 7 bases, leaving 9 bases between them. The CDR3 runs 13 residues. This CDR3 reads CASSYHRVQPQHF. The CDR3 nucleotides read TGTGCCAGCAGTTACCACAGGGTACAGCCCCAGCATTTT.

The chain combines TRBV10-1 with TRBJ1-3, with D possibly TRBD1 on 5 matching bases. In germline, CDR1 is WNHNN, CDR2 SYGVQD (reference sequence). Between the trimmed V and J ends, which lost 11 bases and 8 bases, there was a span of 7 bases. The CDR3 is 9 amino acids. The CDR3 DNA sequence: TGCGCCCCGGGGGACACCATATATTTT. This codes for CAPGDTIYF.

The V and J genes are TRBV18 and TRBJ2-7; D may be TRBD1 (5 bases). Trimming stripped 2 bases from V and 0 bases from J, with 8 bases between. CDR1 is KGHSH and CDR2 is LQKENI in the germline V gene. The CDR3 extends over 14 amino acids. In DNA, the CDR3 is TGTGCCAGCTCACCAGATGGGGCCTCCTACGAGCAGTACTTC. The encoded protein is CASSPDGASYEQYF.

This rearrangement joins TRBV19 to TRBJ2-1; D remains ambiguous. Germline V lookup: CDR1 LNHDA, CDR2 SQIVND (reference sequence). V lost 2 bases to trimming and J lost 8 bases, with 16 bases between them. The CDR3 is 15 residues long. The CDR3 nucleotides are TGTGCCAGTAGTATAAGAAGGATCCAGGTGGATGAGCAGTTCTTC. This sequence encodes CASSIRRIQVDEQFF.

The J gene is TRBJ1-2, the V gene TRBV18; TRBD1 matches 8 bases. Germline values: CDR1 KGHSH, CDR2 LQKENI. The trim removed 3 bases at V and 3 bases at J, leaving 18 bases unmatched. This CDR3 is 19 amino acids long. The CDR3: CASSPPSYVSGGADYGYTF. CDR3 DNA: TGTGCCAGCTCACCCCCCTCGTATGTTTCAGGGGGCGCCGACTATGGCTACACCTTC.

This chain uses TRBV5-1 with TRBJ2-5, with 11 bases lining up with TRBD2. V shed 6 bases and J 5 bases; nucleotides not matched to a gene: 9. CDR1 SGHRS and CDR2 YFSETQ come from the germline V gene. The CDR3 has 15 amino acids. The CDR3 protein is CASNIAGGPKETQYF. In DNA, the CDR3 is TGCGCCAGCAACATAGCGGGAGGGCCTAAGGAGACCCAGTACTTC.

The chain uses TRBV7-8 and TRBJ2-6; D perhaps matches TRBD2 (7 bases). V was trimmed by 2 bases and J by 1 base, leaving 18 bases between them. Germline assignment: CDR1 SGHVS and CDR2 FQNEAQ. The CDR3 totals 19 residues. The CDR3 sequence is CASSLTGAGALSGANVLTF. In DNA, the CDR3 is TGTGCCAGCAGCTTAACCGGGGCGGGGGCTCTTTCTGGGGCCAACGTCCTGACTTTC.

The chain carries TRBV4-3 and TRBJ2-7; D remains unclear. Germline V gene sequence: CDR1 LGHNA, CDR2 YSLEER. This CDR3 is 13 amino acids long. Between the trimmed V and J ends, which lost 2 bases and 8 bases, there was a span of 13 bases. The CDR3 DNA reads TGCGCCAGCAGCCAAACCGGGTCTAGTAAGCAGTACTTC. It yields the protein CASSQTGSSKQYF.

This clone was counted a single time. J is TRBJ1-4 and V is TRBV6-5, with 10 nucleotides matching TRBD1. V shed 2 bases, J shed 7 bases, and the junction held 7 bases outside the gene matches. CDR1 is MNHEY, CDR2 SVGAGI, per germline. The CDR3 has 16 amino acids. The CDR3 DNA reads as TGTGCCAGCAGTTACCGATCCGGGACAGGGGTTGAAAAACTGTTTTTT. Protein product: CASSYRSGTGVEKLFF.

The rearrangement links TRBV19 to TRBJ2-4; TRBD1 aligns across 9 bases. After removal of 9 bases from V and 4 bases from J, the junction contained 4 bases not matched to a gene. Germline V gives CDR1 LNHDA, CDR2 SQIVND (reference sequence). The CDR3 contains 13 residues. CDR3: CASRGTGKNIQYF. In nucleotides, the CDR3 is TGTGCCAGCAGGGGGACAGGGAAAAACATTCAGTACTTC.

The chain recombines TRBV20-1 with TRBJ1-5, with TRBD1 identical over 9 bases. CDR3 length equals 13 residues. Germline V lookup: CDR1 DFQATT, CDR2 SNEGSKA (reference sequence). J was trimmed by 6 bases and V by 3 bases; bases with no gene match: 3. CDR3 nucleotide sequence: TGCAGTGCTAGTGGGGACAGGGCTCAGCCCCAGCATTTT. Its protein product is CSASGDRAQPQHF.

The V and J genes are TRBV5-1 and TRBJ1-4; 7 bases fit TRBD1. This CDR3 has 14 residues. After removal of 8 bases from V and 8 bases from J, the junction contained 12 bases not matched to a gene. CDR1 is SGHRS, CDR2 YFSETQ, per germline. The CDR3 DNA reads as TGCGCCAGTTCGCCGACAGGGTGGGCGGAAAAACTGTTTTTT. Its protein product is CASSPTGWAEKLFF.

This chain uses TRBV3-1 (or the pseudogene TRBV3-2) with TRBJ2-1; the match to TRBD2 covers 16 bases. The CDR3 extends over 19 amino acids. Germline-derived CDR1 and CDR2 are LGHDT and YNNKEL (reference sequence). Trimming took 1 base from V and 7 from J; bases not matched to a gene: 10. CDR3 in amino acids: CASSQVGGLAGGPVNEQFF. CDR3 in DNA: TGTGCCAGCAGCCAAGTAGGGGGACTAGCGGGAGGGCCTGTGAATGAGCAGTTCTTC.

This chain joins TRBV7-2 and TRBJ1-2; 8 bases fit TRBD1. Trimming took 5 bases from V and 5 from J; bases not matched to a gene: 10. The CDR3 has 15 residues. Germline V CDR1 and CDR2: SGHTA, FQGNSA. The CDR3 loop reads CASSTPGQALYGYTF. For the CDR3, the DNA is TGTGCCAGCAGCACGCCGGGACAGGCCCTTTATGGCTACACCTTC.

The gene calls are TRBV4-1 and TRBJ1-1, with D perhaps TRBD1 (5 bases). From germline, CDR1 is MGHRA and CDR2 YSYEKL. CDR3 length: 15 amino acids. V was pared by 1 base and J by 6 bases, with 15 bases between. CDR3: CASSQVGQRRPEAFF. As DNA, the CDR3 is TGCGCCAGCAGCCAAGTCGGACAACGCCGCCCTGAAGCTTTCTTT.

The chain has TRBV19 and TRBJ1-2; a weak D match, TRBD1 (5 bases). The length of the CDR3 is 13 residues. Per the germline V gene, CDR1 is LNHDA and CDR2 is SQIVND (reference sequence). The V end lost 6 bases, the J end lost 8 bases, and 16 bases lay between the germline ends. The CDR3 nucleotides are TGTGCCAGTAGCATAAGGGACTCCGGAGGCTACACCTTC. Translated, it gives CASSIRDSGGYTF.